A single sample gave rise to the 6 T cell receptor beta chains below, sequenced in a study of CD8 T cells in Susac syndrome. Reverse transcription of roughly 0.5 to 1 ug RNA was performed with random hexamers. MiXCR was run by TCRdb on the immunoSEQ multiplex PCR reads, yielding one entry per CDR3 protein. The sample carries approximately 75,000 distinct CDR3 sequences, approximately 95% recorded once. The sequencing input was CD8+ T cells from PBMCs. These receptors were collected from a human donor in good health.

The chain has TRBV2 and TRBJ1-5; 8 bases fit TRBD1. The V segment lost 2 bases and the J segment 0 bases; nucleotides outside the gene matches: 3. CDR1 and CDR2 (germline): SNHLY, FYNNEI. CDR3 length: 16 residues. The CDR3 reads CASSERTGYSNQPQHF. The CDR3 DNA reads as TGTGCCAGCAGTGAAAGGACAGGGTATAGCAATCAGCCCCAGCATTTT. The variable domain in full, completed from reference TRBV2 and TRBJ1-5, reads EPEVTQTPSHQVTQMGQEVILRCVPISNHLYFYWYRQILGQKVEFLVSFYNNEISEKSEIFDDQFSVERPDGSNFTLKIRSTKLEDSAMYFCASSERTGYSNQPQHFGDGTRLSIL.

This chain connects TRBV7-9 to TRBJ2-5, with a weak D call TRBD2 (6 bases). CDR1 is SEHNR and CDR2 is FQNEAQ in the germline V gene (reference sequence). The CDR3 is 16 amino acids. V lost 6 bases and J 5 bases, leaving 22 bases between the germline ends. This CDR3 is CASSSRDSGHKETQYF. The CDR3 DNA follows: TGTGCCAGCAGTTCCCGGGACTCGGGTCATAAGGAGACCCAGTACTTC. The entire variable domain, with the rest obtained from reference TRBV7-9 and TRBJ2-5, is as follows: DTGVSQNPRHKITKRGQNVTFRCDPISEHNRLYWYRQTLGQGPEFLTYFQNEAQLEKSRLLSDRFSAERPKGSFSTLEIQRTEQGDSAMYLCASSSRDSGHKETQYFGPGTRLLVL.

This rearrangement joins TRBV7-9 to TRBJ2-1; 7 nucleotides match TRBD2. The length of the CDR3 is 13 residues. The V segment lost 10 bases and the J segment 3 bases; nucleotides outside the gene matches: 6. Germline loops: CDR1 SEHNR, CDR2 FQNEAQ (reference sequence). CDR3 sequence reads: CATDPSGYNEQFF. CDR3 sequence (DNA): TGTGCCACTGACCCTAGCGGCTACAATGAGCAGTTCTTC.

V is TRBV7-9 and J is TRBJ2-3; D gene uncertain. This CDR3 has 14 amino acids. Germline-derived CDR1 and CDR2 are SEHNR and FQNEAQ (reference sequence). The V gene lost 2 bases and the J gene lost 5 bases, with 11 bases spanning the gap. The CDR3 DNA reads TGTGCCAGCAGCTTAACTCCTTCACAAGATACGCAGTATTTT. Amino acid sequence: CASSLTPSQDTQYF.

The gene calls are TRBV19 and TRBJ2-1; no firm D call. The CDR3 covers 12 residues. Germline CDR1 LNHDA, CDR2 SQIVND (reference sequence). Trimming took off 3 bases at V and 5 bases at J, with 5 bases between the two ends. The CDR3: CASSISDNEQFF. CDR3 DNA sequence: TGTGCCAGTAGTATCAGTGACAATGAGCAGTTCTTC.

This chain joins TRBV2 and TRBJ1-6, with D tentatively TRBD1 (5 bases). V lost 8 bases and J lost 6, with 11 bases in between. The germline CDR1 and CDR2 sequences are SNHLY and FYNNEI. This CDR3 is built from 13 residues. In DNA form, the CDR3 reads TGTGCCAGCGAGACAGTCTTTAATTCACCCCTCCACTTT. Translated, it gives CASETVFNSPLHF.